Below, 9 T cell receptor beta chains from the same sample are listed, as sequenced in a study of cytomegalovirus exposure and HLA in healthy donors. Researchers ran the PCR with 60 Vbeta and 13 Jbeta primers. This table comes from immunoSEQ multiplex PCR, and its TCRdb copy is limited to in-frame clones, with some not included. The sample holds about 140,000 clones. Source material: PBMCs. The origin of the receptors is a woman younger than 30 in good health and CMV-seronegative.

V is TRBV29-1 and J is TRBJ1-1; TRBD1 matches at 7 bases. The germline V gene has CDR1 SQVTM and CDR2 ANQGSEA. V was pared by 7 bases and J by 4 bases, with 9 bases of the junction left unmatched. This CDR3 spans 13 amino acids. CDR3 protein: CSGEQGQGTEAFF. Here the CDR3 DNA reads TGCAGCGGGGAACAGGGGCAGGGCACTGAAGCTTTCTTT.

This chain uses TRBV10-3 with TRBJ1-3; 8 nucleotides line up with TRBD1. The junction had 3 bases not matched to a gene; V was cut back by 5 bases and J by 0 bases. The V gene's germline CDR1 is ENHRY and CDR2 SYGVKD. The CDR3 has 15 amino acids. The CDR3 sequence is CAISPGGVSGNTIYF. CDR3 sequence (DNA): TGTGCCATCAGTCCAGGGGGCGTCTCTGGAAACACCATATATTTT.

The chain links TRBV7-9 to TRBJ1-2, with TRBD1 matching over 7 bases. V lost 1 base to trimming and J lost 2 bases; unmatched junction nucleotides: 10. The CDR3 has 17 residues. CDR1 is SEHNR and CDR2 is FQNEAQ in the germline V gene (reference sequence). This CDR3 reads CASSLGTTGEGNYGYTF. Written as DNA, the CDR3 is TGTGCCAGCAGCTTAGGTACCACAGGGGAAGGGAACTATGGCTACACCTTC. Using reference TRBV7-9 and TRBJ1-2 for the parts outside the CDR3, the full variable domain is DTGVSQNPRHKITKRGQNVTFRCDPISEHNRLYWYRQTLGQGPEFLTYFQNEAQLEKSRLLSDRFSAERPKGSFSTLEIQRTEQGDSAMYLCASSLGTTGEGNYGYTFGSGTRLTVV.

This CDR3 reads CAWSSGHSGYTF. The CDR3 DNA sequence: TGTGCCTGGAGTTCAGGGCATAGTGGCTACACCTTC. J is TRBJ1-2 and V is TRBV30, with D tentatively TRBD1 (5 bases). The CDR3 consists of 12 residues. CDR1 is GTSNPN, CDR2 SVGIG, per germline (reference sequence). V lost 2 bases to trimming and J lost 7 bases, with 11 bases between them. Variable domain in full (rest from reference TRBV30 and TRBJ1-2): SQTIHQWPATLVQPVGSPLSLECTVEGTSNPNLYWYRQAAGRGLQLLFYSVGIGQISSEVPQNLSASRPQDRQFILSSKKLLLSDSGFYLCAWSSGHSGYTFGSGTRLTVV.

V and J are TRBV12-5 and TRBJ2-2; D not resolved. V shed 5 bases and J shed 2 bases, with 6 bases lying between them. CDR1 and CDR2 (germline): LGHNT, FRNRAP. CDR3 length: 13 residues. The CDR3 DNA reads TGTGCTAGTGGTACACCAAACACCGGGGAGCTGTTTTTT. Its translation is CASGTPNTGELFF. Variable domain in full (rest from reference TRBV12-5 and TRBJ2-2): DARVTQTPRHKVTEMGQEVTMRCQPILGHNTVFWYRQTMMQGLELLAYFRNRAPLDDSGMPKDRFSAEMPDATLATLKIQPSEPRDSAVYFCASGTPNTGELFFGEGSRLTVL.

The chain links TRBV11-2 to TRBJ2-1; tentatively, D is TRBD1 (7 bases). This CDR3 spans 17 amino acids. Germline V gene sequence: CDR1 SGHAT, CDR2 FQNNGV. Deletions cut 2 bases from V and 7 bases from J, with 21 bases between. Here the CDR3 DNA reads TGTGCCAGCAGCTTACTTGGGCGGCAGGGGGGAAGGAATGAGCAGTTCTTC. This encodes CASSLLGRQGGRNEQFF.

CDR3: CASSEALLGLAGSYEQYF. In DNA form, the CDR3 reads TGTGCCAGCAGTGAAGCGCTTCTAGGGCTAGCGGGTTCCTACGAGCAGTACTTC. The chain has TRBV6-1 and TRBJ2-7; TRBD2 aligns across 8 bases. Losses at the gene ends were 0 bases for V and 1 base for J; bases not matched to a gene: 11. CDR3 length equals 18 residues. Germline V gene data show CDR1 as MNHNS and CDR2 as SASEGT.

The chain carries TRBV5-1 and TRBJ1-2, with a tentative D call TRBD1 (6 bases). Trimming removed 4 bases from V and 4 bases from J, with 20 bases in between. From germline, CDR1 is SGHRS and CDR2 YFSETQ. The length of the CDR3 is 16 residues. The CDR3 DNA reads as TGCGCCAGCAGCCTACCATCAGGGGATCGCGGCTATGGCTACACCTTC. This sequence encodes CASSLPSGDRGYGYTF.

V and J are TRBV27 and TRBJ2-3, with D possibly TRBD1 on 5 matching bases. The germline gives CDR1 MNHEY, CDR2 SMNVEV (reference sequence). V lost 10 bases and J 2 bases, leaving 10 bases between the germline ends. The CDR3 covers 12 residues. The CDR3 DNA reads TGTGCCACTCAGGGATTCACAGATACGCAGTATTTT. The encoded protein is CATQGFTDTQYF.